This TCR beta chain was found in a study of T cells after yellow fever vaccination. Study context: Preparation of fractions with low cell numbers was performed using SMART-Seq v4 Ultra Low Input. Study-wide points: In FACS-sorted repertoires, abundant clonotypes from the bulk population could appear as contaminants. Peaking faster, on day 5 versus 15, the secondary response was nonetheless weaker.

The CDR3 has 14 residues. Between the trimmed V and J ends, which lost 0 bases and 4 bases, there was a span of 9 bases. Germline V gene lookup returns CDR1 SGDLS and CDR2 YYNGEE. It was through 5'RACE template switching that TCR cDNA was made, with a universal primer site and UMIs added. TCRdb redid the calling of the 5' RACE reads with MiXCR, one entry per CDR3 protein. This sample carries about 320,000 distinct CDR3 sequences, approximately 4% of them seen once, and the ten largest clones take roughly a fifth. Ten or more counts support this clonotype. Its cognate antigen is unknown. This clonotype was obtained from a man between 18 and 29 years old who received the YFV17D yellow fever vaccine. The chain joins TRBV9 to TRBJ2-3; D is perhaps TRBD2 (5 bases). This material consisted of PBMCs, taken 15 days after the yellow fever booster vaccination. CDR3 region: CASSVDGGSDTQYF. DNA for the CDR3: TGTGCCAGCAGCGTAGATGGAGGCTCAGATACGCAGTATTTT.